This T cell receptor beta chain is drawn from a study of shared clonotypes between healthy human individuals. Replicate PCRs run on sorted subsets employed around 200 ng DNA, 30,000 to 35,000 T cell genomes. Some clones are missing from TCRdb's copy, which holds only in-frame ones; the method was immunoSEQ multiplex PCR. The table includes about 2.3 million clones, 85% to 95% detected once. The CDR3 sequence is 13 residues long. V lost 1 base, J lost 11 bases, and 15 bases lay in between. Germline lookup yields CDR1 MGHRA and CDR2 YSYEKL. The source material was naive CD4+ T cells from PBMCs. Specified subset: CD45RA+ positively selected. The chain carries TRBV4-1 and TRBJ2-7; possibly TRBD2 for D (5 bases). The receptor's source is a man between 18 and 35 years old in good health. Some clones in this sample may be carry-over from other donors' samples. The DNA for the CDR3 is TGCGCCAGCAGCCAAGTCTTCCTCCGGGAAGAGTACTTC. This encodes CASSQVFLREEYF.